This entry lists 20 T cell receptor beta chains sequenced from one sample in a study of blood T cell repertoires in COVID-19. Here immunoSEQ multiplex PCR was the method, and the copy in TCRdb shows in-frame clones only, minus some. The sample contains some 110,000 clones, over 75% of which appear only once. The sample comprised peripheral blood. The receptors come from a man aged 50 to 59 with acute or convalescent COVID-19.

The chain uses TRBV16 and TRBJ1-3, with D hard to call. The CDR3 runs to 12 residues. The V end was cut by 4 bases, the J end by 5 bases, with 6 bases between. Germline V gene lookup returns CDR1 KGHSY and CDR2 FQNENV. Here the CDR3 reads CASSPVRNTIYF. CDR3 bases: TGTGCCAGCAGCCCCGTTCGAAACACCATATATTTT.

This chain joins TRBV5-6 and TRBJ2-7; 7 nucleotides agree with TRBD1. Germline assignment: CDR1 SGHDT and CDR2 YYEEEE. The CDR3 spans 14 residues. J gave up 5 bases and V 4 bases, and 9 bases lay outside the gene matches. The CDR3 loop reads CASSPRGRIDEQYF. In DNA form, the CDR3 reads TGTGCCAGCAGCCCGAGGGGGCGCATCGACGAGCAGTACTTC.

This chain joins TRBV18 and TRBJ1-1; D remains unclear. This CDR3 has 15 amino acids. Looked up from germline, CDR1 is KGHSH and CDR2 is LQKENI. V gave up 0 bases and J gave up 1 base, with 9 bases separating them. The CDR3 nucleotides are TGTGCCAGCTCACCACCGGGCAGTTCGAACACTGAAGCTTTCTTT. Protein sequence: CASSPPGSSNTEAFF.

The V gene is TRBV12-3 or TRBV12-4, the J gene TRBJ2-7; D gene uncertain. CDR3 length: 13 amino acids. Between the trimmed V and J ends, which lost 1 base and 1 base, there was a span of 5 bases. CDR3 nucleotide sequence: TGTGCCAGCAGTTTAGACAGATCCTACGAGCAGTACTTC. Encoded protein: CASSLDRSYEQYF.

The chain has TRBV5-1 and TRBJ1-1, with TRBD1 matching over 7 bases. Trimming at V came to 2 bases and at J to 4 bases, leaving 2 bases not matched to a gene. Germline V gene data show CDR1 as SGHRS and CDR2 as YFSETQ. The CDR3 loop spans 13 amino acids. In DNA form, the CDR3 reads TGCGCCAGCAGCTTAGGGGGCGGCACTGAAGCTTTCTTT. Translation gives CASSLGGGTEAFF.

The CDR3 reads CASSRQGGNSPLHF. The CDR3, as DNA: TGTGCCAGCAGTAGACAGGGGGGCAATTCACCCCTCCACTTT. V is TRBV28 and J is TRBJ1-6; 9 positions agree with TRBD1. Germline V gene data show CDR1 as MDHEN and CDR2 as SYDVKM. Trimming removed 5 bases from V and 7 bases from J; junction bases left unmatched: 3. This CDR3 has 14 residues. Supplemented by reference TRBV28 and TRBJ1-6, the full variable domain reads DVKVTQSSRYLVKRTGEKVFLECVQDMDHENMFWYRQDPGLGLRLIYFSYDVKMKEKGDIPEGYSVSREKKERFSLILESASTNQTSMYLCASSRQGGNSPLHFGNGTRLTVT.

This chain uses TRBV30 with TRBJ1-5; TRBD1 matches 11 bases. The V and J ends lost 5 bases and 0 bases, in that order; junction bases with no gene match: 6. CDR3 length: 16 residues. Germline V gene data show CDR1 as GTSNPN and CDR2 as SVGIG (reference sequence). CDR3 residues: CAWGTGGIYSNQPQHF. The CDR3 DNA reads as TGTGCCTGGGGGACAGGGGGAATCTATAGCAATCAGCCCCAGCATTTT.

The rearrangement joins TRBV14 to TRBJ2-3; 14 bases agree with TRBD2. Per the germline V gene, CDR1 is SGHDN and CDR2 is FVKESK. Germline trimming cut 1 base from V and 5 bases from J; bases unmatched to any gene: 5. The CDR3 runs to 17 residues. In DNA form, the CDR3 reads TGTGCCAGCAGCCAAGGATCCGGGACTAGCGGGAGAGATACGCAGTATTTT. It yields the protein CASSQGSGTSGRDTQYF.

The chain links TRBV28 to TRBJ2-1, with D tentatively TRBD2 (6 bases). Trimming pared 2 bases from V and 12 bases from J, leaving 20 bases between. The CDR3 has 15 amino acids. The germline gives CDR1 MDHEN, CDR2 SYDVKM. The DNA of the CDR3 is TGTGCCAGCAGTTTAGGTGGGAGGTTGACCAGTTGGCAGTTCTTC. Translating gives CASSLGGRLTSWQFF.

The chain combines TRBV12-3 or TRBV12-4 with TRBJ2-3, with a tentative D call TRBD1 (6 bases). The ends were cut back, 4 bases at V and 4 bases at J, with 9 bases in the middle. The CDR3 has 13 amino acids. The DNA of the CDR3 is TGTGCCAGCAGTTGGACAGATCCAGATACGCAGTATTTT. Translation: CASSWTDPDTQYF.

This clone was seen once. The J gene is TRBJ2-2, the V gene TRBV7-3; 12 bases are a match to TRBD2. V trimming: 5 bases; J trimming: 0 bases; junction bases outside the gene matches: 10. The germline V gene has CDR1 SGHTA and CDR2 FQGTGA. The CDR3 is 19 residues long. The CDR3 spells CASSPARTSGITNTGELFF. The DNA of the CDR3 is TGTGCCAGCAGCCCAGCAAGGACTAGCGGGATTACGAACACCGGGGAGCTGTTTTTT.

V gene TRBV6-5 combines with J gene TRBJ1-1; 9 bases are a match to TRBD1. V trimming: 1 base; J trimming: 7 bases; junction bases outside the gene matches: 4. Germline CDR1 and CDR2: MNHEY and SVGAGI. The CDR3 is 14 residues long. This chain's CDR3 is CASSYFGQGIEAFF. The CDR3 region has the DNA TGTGCCAGCAGTTACTTTGGACAGGGGATTGAAGCTTTCTTT.

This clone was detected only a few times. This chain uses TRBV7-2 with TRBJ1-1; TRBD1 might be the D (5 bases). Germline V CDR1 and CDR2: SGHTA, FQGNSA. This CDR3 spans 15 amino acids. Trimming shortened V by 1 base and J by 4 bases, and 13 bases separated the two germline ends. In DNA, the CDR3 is TGTGCCAGCAGCTTAGAGCCCCTTAGGGGCACTGAAGCTTTCTTT. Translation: CASSLEPLRGTEAFF.

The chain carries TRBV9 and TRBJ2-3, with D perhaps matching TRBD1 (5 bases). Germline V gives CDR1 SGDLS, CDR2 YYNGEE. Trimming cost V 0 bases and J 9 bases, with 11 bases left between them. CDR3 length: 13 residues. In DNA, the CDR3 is TGTGCCAGCAGCGTAGCGGCCCCAGGGACGCAGTATTTT. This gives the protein CASSVAAPGTQYF.

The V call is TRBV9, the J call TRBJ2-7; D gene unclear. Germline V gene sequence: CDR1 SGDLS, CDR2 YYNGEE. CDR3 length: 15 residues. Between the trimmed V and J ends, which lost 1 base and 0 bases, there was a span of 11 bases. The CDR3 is CASSVSPTVSYEQYF. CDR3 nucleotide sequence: TGTGCCAGCAGCGTATCCCCCACTGTCTCCTACGAGCAGTACTTC.

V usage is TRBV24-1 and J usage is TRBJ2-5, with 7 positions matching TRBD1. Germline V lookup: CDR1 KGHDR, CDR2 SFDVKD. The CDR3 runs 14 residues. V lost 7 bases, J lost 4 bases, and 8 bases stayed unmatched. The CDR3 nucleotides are TGTGCCACCAGCTCCGAAAGGGGGCGAGAGACCCAGTACTTC. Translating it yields CATSSERGRETQYF.

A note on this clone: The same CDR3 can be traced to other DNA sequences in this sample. Written as DNA, the CDR3 is TGTGCCAGCAGTTACTCGGGACAGGGCTCTGGAAACACCATATATTTT. It translates to CASSYSGQGSGNTIYF. The genes are TRBV6-5 and TRBJ1-3; 9 bases map to TRBD1. V lost 0 bases to trimming and J lost 0 bases; unmatched junction nucleotides: 0. The germline V gene encodes CDR1 MNHEY and CDR2 SVGAGI. This CDR3 has 16 residues.

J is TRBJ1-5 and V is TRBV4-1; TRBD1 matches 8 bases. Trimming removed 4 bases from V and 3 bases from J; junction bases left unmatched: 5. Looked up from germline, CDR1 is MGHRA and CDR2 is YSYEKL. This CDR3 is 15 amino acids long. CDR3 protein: CASSPRQGSNQPQHF. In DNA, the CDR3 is TGCGCCAGCAGCCCGAGACAGGGGTCCAATCAGCCCCAGCATTTT.

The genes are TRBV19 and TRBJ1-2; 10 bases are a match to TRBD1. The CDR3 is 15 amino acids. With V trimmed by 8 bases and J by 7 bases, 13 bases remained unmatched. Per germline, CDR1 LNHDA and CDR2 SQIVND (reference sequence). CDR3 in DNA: TGTGCCAGTCAAGTTGGAGGACAGGGGGTGATTGGCTACACCTTC. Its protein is CASQVGGQGVIGYTF. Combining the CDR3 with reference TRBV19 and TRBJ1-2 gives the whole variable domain DGGITQSPKYLFRKEGQNVTLSCEQNLNHDAMYWYRQDPGQGLRLIYYSQIVNDFQKGDIAEGYSVSREKKESFPLTVTSAQKNPTAFYLCASQVGGQGVIGYTFGSGTRLTVV.

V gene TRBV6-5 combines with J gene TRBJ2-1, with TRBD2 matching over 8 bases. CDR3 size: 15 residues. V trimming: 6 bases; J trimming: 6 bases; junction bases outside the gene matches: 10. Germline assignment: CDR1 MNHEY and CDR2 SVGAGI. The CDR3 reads CASRAAGGRANEQFF. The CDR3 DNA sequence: TGTGCCAGCAGAGCCGCGGGAGGCAGGGCCAATGAGCAGTTCTTC.